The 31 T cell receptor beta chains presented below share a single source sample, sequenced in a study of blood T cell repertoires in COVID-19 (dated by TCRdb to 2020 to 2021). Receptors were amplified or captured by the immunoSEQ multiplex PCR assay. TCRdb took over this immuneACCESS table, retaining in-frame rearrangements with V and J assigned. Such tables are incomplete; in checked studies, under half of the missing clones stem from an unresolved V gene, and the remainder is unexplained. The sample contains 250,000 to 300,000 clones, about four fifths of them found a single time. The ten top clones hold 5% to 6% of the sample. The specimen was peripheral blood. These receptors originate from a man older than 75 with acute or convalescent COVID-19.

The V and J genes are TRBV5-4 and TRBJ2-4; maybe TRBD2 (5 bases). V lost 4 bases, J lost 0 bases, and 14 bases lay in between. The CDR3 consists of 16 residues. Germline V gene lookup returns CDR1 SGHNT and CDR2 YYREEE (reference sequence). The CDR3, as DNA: TGTGCCAGCAGCCCCGCGGGCACTCTAGCCAAAAACATTCAGTACTTC. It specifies CASSPAGTLAKNIQYF.

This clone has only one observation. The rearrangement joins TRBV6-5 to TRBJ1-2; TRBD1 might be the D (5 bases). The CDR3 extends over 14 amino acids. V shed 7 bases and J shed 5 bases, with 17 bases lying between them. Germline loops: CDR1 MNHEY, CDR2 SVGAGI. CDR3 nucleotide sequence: TGTGCCAGCACCGGAGACAGACTCGGGTATGGCTACACCTTC. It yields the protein CASTGDRLGYGYTF.

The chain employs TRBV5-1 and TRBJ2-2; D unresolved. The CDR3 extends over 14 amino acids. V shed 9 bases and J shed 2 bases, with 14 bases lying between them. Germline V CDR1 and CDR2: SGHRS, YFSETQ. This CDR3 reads CATSWLPNTGELFF. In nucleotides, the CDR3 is TGCGCCACCTCCTGGCTCCCAAACACCGGGGAGCTGTTTTTT.

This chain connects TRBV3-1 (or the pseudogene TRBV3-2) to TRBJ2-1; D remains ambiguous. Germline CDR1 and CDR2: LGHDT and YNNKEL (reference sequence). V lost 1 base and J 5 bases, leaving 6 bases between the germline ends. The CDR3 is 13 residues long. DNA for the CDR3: TGTGCCAGCAGCCAAGTAGGAGACAATGAGCAGTTCTTC. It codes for CASSQVGDNEQFF.

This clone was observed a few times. CDR3 in DNA: TGCGCCAGCAGGGACACCAATCTAGCCAAAAACATTCAGTACTTC. As protein: CASRDTNLAKNIQYF. The gene calls are TRBV5-1 and TRBJ2-4; possibly TRBD1 for D (5 bases). Between the trimmed V and J ends, which lost 5 bases and 0 bases, there was a span of 12 bases. Per the germline V gene, CDR1 is SGHRS and CDR2 is YFSETQ. This CDR3 is 15 amino acids long. The full variable domain, in which reference TRBV5-1 and TRBJ2-4 provide the parts outside the CDR3, is KAGVTQTPRYLIKTRGQQVTLSCSPISGHRSVSWYQQTPGQGLQFLFEYFSETQRNKGNFPGRFSGRQFSNSRSEMNVSTLELGDSALYLCASRDTNLAKNIQYFGAGTRLSVL.

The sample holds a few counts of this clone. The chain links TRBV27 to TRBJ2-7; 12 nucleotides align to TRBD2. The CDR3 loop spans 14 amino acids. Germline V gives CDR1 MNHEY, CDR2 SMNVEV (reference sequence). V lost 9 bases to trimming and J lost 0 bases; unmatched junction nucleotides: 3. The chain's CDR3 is CASGLAGSSYEQYF. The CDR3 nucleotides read TGTGCCAGTGGACTAGCGGGGAGCTCCTACGAGCAGTACTTC.

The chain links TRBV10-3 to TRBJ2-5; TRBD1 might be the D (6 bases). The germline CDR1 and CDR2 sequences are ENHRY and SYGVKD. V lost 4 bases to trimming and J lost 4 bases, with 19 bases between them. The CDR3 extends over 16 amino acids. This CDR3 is CAISGRDTPTGETQYF. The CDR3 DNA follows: TGTGCCATCAGTGGCCGGGACACCCCGACGGGAGAGACCCAGTACTTC.

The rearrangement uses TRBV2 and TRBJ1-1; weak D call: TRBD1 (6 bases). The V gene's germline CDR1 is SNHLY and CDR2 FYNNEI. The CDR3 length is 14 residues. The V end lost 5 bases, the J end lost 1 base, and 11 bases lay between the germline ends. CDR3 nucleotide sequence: TGTGCCAGCAGTCGCTACAGGGAGAACACTGAAGCTTTCTTT. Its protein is CASSRYRENTEAFF.

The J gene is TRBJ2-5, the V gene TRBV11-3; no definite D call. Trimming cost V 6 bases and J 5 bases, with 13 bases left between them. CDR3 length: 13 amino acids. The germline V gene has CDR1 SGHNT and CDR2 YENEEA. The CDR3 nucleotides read TGTGCCAGCAGTTTGGGCGAACGGGAGACCCAGTACTTC. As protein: CASSLGERETQYF.

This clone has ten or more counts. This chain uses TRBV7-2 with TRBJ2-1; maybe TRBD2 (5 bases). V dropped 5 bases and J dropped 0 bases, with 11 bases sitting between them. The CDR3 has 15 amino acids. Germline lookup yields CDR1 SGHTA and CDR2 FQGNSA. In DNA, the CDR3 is TGTGCCAGCAGCCAACCGGGGAGCTCCTACAATGAGCAGTTCTTC. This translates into CASSQPGSSYNEQFF.

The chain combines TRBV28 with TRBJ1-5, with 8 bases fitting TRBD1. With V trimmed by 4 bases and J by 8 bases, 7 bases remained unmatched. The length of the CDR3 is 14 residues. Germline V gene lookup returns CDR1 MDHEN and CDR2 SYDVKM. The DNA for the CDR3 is TGTGCCAGCAGTTCCGGACAGGGATGGAAGCCCCAGCATTTT. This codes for CASSSGQGWKPQHF.

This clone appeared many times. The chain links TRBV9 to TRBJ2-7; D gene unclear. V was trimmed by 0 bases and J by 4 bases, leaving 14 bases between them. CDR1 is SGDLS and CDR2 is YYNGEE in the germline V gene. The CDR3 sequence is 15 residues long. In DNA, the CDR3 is TGTGCCAGCAGCGTAGGGGCAGAGACGATATACGAGCAGTACTTC. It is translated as CASSVGAETIYEQYF.

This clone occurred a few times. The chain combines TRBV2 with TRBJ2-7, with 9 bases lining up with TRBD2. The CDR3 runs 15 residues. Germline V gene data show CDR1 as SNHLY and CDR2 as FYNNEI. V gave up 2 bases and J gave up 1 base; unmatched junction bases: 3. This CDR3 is CASSELLAGSYEQYF. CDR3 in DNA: TGTGCCAGCAGTGAACTCCTAGCGGGGTCCTACGAGCAGTACTTC.

CDR3 protein: CASSLGGLAPDTQYF. As DNA, the CDR3 is TGTGCCAGCAGCTTAGGAGGACTAGCCCCCGATACGCAGTATTTT. This rearrangement joins TRBV11-1 to TRBJ2-3, with 8 bases fitting TRBD2. CDR3 length: 15 amino acids. Germline values: CDR1 SGHAT, CDR2 FQDESV (reference sequence). Trimming at V came to 1 base and at J to 6 bases, leaving 6 bases not matched to a gene.

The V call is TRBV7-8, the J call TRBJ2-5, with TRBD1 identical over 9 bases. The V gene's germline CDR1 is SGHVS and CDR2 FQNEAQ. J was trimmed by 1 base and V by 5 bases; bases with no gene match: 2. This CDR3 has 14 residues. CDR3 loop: CASSLQGAQETQYF. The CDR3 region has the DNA TGTGCCAGCAGCCTACAGGGGGCCCAAGAGACCCAGTACTTC.

CDR3 DNA: TGCGCCAGCAGCTTGGCCGGACTAGCGGGGGCACAAGAGACCCAGTACTTC. This gives the protein CASSLAGLAGAQETQYF. The chain combines TRBV5-1 with TRBJ2-5, with 13 nucleotides matching TRBD2. The trim removed 0 bases at V and 2 bases at J, leaving 4 bases unmatched. The CDR3 consists of 17 residues. CDR1 is SGHRS, CDR2 YFSETQ, per germline.

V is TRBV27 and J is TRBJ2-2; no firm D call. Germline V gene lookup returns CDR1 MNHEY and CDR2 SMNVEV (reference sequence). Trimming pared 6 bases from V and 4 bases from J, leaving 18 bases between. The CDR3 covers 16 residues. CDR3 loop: CASRRGGNIGTGELFF. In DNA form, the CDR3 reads TGTGCCAGCAGGAGAGGTGGCAATATTGGCACCGGGGAGCTGTTTTTT.

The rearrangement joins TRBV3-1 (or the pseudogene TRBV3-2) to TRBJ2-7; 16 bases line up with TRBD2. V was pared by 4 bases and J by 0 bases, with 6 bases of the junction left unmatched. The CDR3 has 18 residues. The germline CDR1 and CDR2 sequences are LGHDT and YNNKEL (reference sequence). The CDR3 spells CASSRGTSGGVTSYEQYF. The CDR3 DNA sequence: TGTGCCAGCAGCCGCGGGACTAGCGGGGGGGTAACCTCCTACGAGCAGTACTTC.

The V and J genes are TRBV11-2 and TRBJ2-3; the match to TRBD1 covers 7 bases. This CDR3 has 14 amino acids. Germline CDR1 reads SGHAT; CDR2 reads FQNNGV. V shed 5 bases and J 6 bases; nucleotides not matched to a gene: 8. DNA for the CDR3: TGTGCCAGCAGCATCGGACAGGCAACGGATACGCAGTATTTT. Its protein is CASSIGQATDTQYF. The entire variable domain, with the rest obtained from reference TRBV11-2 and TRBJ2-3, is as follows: EAGVAQSPRYKIIEKRQSVAFWCNPISGHATLYWYQQILGQGPKLLIQFQNNGVVDDSQLPKDRFSAERLKGVDSTLKIQPAKLEDSAVYLCASSIGQATDTQYFGPGTRLTVL.

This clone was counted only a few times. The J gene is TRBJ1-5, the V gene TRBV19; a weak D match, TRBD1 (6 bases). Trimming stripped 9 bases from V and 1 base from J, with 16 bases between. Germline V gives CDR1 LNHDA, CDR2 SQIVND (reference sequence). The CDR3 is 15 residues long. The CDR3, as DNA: TGTGCCAGCCACCAGGGGAGAGGCAGCAATCAGCCCCAGCATTTT. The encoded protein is CASHQGRGSNQPQHF. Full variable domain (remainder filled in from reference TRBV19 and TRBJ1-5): DGGITQSPKYLFRKEGQNVTLSCEQNLNHDAMYWYRQDPGQGLRLIYYSQIVNDFQKGDIAEGYSVSREKKESFPLTVTSAQKNPTAFYLCASHQGRGSNQPQHFGDGTRLSIL.

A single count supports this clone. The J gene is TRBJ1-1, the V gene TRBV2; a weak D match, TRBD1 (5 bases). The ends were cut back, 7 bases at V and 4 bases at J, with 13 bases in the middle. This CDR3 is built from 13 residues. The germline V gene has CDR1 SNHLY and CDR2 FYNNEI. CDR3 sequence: CASMFGGATEAFF. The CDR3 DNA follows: TGTGCCAGCATGTTTGGAGGGGCCACTGAAGCTTTCTTT.

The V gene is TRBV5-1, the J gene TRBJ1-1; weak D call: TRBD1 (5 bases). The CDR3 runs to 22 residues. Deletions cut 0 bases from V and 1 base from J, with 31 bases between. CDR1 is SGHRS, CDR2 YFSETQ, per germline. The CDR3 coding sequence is TGCGCCAGCAGCTTGGGGCAGGTCTTGTGGCGGGACTTACCTTCCCCGAACACTGAAGCTTTCTTT. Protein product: CASSLGQVLWRDLPSPNTEAFF.

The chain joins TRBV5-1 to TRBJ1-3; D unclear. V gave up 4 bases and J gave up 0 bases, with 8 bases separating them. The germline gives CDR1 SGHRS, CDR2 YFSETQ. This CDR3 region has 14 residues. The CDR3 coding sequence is TGCGCCAGCAGCCCCGAGGGCTCTGGAAACACCATATATTTT. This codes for CASSPEGSGNTIYF. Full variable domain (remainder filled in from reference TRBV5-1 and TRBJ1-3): KAGVTQTPRYLIKTRGQQVTLSCSPISGHRSVSWYQQTPGQGLQFLFEYFSETQRNKGNFPGRFSGRQFSNSRSEMNVSTLELGDSALYLCASSPEGSGNTIYFGEGSWLTVV.

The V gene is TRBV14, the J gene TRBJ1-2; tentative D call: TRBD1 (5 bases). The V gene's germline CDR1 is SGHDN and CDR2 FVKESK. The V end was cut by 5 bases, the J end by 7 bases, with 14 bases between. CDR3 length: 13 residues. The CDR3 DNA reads TGTGCCAGCAGCACCGGTGCAGGGTCTGGCTACACCTTC. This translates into CASSTGAGSGYTF.

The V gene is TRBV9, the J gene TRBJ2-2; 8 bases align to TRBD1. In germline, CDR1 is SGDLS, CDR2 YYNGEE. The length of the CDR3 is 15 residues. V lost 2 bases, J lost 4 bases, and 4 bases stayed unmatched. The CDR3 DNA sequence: TGTGCCAGCAGCGTGACAGGGGCAGGCACCGGGGAGCTGTTTTTT. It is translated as CASSVTGAGTGELFF.

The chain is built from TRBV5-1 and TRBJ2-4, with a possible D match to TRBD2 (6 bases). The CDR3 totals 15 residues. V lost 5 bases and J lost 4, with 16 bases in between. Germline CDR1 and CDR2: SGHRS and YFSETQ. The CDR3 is CASSKEGSQKNIQYF. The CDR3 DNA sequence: TGCGCCAGCAGTAAGGAGGGGTCGCAGAAAAACATTCAGTACTTC.

Here the CDR3 reads CASSPERYSGNTIYF. In DNA form, the CDR3 reads TGTGCCAGCTCACCAGAGAGGTACTCTGGAAACACCATATATTTT. The chain carries TRBV18 and TRBJ1-3; no reliable D call. This CDR3 has 15 residues. V was clipped by 2 bases and J by 0 bases, with 8 bases between them. The germline V gene encodes CDR1 KGHSH and CDR2 LQKENI.

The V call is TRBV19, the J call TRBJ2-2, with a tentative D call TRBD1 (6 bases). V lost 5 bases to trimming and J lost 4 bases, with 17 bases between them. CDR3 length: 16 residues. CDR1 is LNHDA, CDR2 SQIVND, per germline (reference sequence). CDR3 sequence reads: CASSDSGHLTTGELFF. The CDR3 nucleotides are TGTGCCAGTAGTGATTCGGGACATCTCACCACCGGGGAGCTGTTTTTT.

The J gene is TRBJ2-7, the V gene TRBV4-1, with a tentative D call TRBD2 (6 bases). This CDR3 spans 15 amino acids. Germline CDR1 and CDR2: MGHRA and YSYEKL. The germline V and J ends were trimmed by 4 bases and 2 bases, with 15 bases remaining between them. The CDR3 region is CASSPGDATPYEQYF. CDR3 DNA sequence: TGCGCCAGCAGCCCGGGAGATGCAACTCCCTACGAGCAGTACTTC.

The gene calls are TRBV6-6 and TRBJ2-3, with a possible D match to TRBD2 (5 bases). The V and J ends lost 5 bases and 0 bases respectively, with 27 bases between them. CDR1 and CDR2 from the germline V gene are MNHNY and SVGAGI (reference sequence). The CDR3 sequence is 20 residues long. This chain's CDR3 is CASSPPVGVKDKGSTDTQYF. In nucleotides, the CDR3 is TGTGCCAGCAGTCCCCCCGTCGGGGTCAAAGACAAGGGTAGCACAGATACGCAGTATTTT.

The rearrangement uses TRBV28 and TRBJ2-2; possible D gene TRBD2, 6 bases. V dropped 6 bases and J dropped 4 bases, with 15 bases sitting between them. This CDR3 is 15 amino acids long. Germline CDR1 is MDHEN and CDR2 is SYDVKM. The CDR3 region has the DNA TGTGCCAGCAGGGCGGGCGGGGCGAGCACCGGGGAGCTGTTTTTT. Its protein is CASRAGGASTGELFF.